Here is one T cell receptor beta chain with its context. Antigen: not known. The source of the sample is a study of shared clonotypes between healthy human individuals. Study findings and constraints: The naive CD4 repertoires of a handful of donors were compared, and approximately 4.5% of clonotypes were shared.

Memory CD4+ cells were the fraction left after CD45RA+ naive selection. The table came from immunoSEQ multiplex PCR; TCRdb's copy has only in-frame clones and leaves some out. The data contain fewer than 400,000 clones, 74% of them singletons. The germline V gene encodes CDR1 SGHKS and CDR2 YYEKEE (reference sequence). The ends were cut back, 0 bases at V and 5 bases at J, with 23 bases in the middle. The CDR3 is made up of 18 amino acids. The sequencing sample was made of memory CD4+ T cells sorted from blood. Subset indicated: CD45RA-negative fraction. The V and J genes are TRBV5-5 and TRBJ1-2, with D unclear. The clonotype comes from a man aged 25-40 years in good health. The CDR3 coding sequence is TGTGCCAGCAGCTTGGATAAAGACCTTTCCCACCTTGGGTATGGCTACACCTTC. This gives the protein CASSLDKDLSHLGYGYTF.